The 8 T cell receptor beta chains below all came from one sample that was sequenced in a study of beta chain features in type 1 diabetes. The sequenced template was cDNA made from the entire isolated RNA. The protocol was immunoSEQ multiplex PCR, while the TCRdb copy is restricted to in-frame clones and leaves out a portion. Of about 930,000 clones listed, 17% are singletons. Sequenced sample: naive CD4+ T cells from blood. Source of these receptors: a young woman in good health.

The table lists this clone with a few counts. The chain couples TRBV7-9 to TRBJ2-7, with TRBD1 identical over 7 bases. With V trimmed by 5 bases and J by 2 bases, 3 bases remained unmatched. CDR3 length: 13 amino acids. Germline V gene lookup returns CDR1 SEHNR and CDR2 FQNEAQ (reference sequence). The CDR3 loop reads CASSPGQTYEQYF. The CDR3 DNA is TGTGCCAGCAGCCCGGGACAGACCTACGAGCAGTACTTC.

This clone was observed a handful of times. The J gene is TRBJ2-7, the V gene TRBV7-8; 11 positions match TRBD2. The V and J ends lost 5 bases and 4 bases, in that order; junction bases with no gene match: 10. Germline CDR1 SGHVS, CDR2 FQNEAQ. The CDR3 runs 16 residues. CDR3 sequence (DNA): TGTGCCAGCAGCCTGGGCCGACTAGCGGGAAAATACGAGCAGTACTTC. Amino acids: CASSLGRLAGKYEQYF. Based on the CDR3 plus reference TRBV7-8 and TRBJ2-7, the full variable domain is GAGVSQSPRYKVAKRGQDVALRCDPISGHVSLFWYQQALGQGPEFLTYFQNEAQLDKSGLPSDRFFAERPEGSVSTLKIQRTQQEDSAVYLCASSLGRLAGKYEQYFGPGTRLTVT.

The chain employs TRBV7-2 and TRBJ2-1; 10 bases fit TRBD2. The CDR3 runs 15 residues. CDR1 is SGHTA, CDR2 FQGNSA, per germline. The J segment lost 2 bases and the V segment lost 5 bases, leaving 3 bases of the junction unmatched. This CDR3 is CASSPSGRAYNEQFF. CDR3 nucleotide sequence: TGTGCCAGCAGCCCTAGCGGGAGAGCCTACAATGAGCAGTTCTTC.

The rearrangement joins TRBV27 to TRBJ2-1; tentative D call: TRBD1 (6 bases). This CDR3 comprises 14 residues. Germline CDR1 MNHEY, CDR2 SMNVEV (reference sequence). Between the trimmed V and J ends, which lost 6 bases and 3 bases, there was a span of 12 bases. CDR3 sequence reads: CASSRTGHYNEQFF. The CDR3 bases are TGTGCCAGCAGCCGTACAGGGCACTACAATGAGCAGTTCTTC.

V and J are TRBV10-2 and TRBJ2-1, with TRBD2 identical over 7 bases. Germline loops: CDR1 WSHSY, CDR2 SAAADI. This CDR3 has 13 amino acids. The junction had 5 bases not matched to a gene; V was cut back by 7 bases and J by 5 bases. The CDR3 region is CASNRDYNNEQFF. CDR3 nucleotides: TGCGCCAGCAACCGGGACTACAACAATGAGCAGTTCTTC.

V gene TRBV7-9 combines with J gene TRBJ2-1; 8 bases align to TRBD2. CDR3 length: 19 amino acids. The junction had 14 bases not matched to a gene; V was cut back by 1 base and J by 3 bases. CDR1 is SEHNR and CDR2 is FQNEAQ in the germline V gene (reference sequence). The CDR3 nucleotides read TGTGCCAGCAGCTTAGGTGGAGGAACCGGGACTAGGAGCTACAATGAGCAGTTCTTC. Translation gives CASSLGGGTGTRSYNEQFF. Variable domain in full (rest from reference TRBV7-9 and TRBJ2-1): DTGVSQNPRHKITKRGQNVTFRCDPISEHNRLYWYRQTLGQGPEFLTYFQNEAQLEKSRLLSDRFSAERPKGSFSTLEIQRTEQGDSAMYLCASSLGGGTGTRSYNEQFFGPGTRLTVL.

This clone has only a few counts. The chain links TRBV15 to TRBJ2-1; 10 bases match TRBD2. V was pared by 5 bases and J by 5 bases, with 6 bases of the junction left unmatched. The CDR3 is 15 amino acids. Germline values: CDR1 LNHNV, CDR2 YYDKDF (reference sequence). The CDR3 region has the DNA TGTGCCACCAGCCTCCGGACTAGCGGACACAATGAGCAGTTCTTC. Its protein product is CATSLRTSGHNEQFF.

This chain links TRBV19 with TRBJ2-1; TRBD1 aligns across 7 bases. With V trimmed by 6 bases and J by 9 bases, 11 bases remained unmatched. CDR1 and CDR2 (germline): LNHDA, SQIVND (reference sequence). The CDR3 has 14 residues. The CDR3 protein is CASSQLGQGVEQFF. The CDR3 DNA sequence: TGTGCCAGTAGCCAGCTGGGGCAGGGGGTTGAGCAGTTCTTC.